The 2 T cell receptor beta chains below come from one sample, sequenced in a study of cytomegalovirus exposure and HLA in healthy donors. PCR primers comprised 60 Vbeta and 13 Jbeta primers. Assay used: immunoSEQ multiplex PCR; TCRdb lists only in-frame clones, some missing. The sample includes a few hundred thousand clones, over 70% of them seen just once. The sample was PBMCs. The receptors were sampled from a girl aged 2 to 10 in good health and CMV-seronegative.

V and J are TRBV28 and TRBJ2-7; 10 bases map to TRBD2. The germline CDR1 and CDR2 sequences are MDHEN and SYDVKM. V was clipped by 7 bases and J by 4 bases; unmatched bases: 13. This CDR3 has 16 amino acids. In nucleotides, the CDR3 is TGTGCCAGCAAAAACCCCGCTAGCGGGAGTGTTTACGAGCAGTACTTC. Amino acids: CASKNPASGSVYEQYF.

The chain joins TRBV28 to TRBJ2-6; D is ambiguous. Germline V lookup: CDR1 MDHEN, CDR2 SYDVKM. The CDR3 extends over 16 amino acids. V lost 5 bases and J lost 0, with 11 bases in between. For the CDR3, the DNA is TGTGCCAGCAGTGACACCAGCCTCTCTGGGGCCAACGTCCTGACTTTC. It specifies CASSDTSLSGANVLTF.